This is a list of T cell receptor beta chains from one sample in a study of Ad26.COV2.S vaccination and SARS-CoV-2 variants. The method was immunoSEQ multiplex PCR; TCRdb's version includes in-frame clones alone and lacks a portion of them. The table lists hundreds of thousands of clones, around 92% of them singletons. The sequencing used peripheral blood, collected in a trial of Ad26.COV2.S vaccine versus placebo. The receptors come from a person between 18 and 60 years old who received the Ad26.COV2.S COVID-19 vaccine or a placebo. Each CDR3 is given with its conserved first and last residue. D genes are given only for firm matches. The size field is filled for only some rows; it gives once, few, many or a size class.

DNA: TGTGCCAGCAGCCCCGGACAGGGGATCAACACTGAAGCTTTCTTT
CDR3: CASSPGQGINTEAFF
D: TRBD1
size: .
V: TRBV9
J: TRBJ1-1

DNA: TGTGCCAGCAGACGACAGTTGAACACTGAAGCTTTCTTT
CDR3: CASRRQLNTEAFF
D: .
size: once
V: TRBV6-5
J: TRBJ1-1

DNA: TGTGCCAGCAGCAAAAAGTCAATTACCAGATCCTACGAGCAGTACTTC
CDR3: CASSKKSITRSYEQYF
D: .
size: .
V: TRBV21-1
J: TRBJ2-7

DNA: TGTGCCAGTAGTATATTAGAGGACCAAGAGACCCAGTACTTC
CDR3: CASSILEDQETQYF
D: .
size: .
V: TRBV19
J: TRBJ2-5

DNA: TGTGCCAGCAGTTTATCGGGAACTAGCGGCCAAGAGACCCAGTACTTC
CDR3: CASSLSGTSGQETQYF
D: TRBD2
size: .
V: TRBV27
J: TRBJ2-5

DNA: TGTGCCACCAGCACCCCAGGGGCCCATTGGTATTTTCACGAGCAGTACTTC
CDR3: CATSTPGAHWYFHEQYF
D: .
size: .
V: TRBV15
J: TRBJ2-7

DNA: TGTGCCAGCAGTTCGCGACAGGGGAGCACAGATACGCAGTATTTT
CDR3: CASSSRQGSTDTQYF
D: TRBD1
size: .
V: TRBV25-1
J: TRBJ2-3

DNA: TGCAGCGTTGAGGACACGGGCTCAGCCAAAAACATTCAGTACTTC
CDR3: CSVEDTGSAKNIQYF
D: .
size: .
V: TRBV29-1
J: TRBJ2-4

DNA: TGTGCCAGTAGTGAAAGACTTATCGGGTATCAGCCCCAGCATTTT
CDR3: CASSERLIGYQPQHF
D: .
size: few
V: TRBV19
J: TRBJ1-5

DNA: TGTGCCAGCAGCTTAGTCGGCGGAAACGAGCAGTACTTC
CDR3: CASSLVGGNEQYF
D: .
size: .
V: TRBV7-2
J: TRBJ2-7

DNA: TGTGCCATCGGACTAGCGGGAGGTGGTGAGCAGTTCTTC
CDR3: CAIGLAGGGEQFF
D: TRBD2
size: .
V: TRBV27
J: TRBJ2-1

DNA: TGTGCCAGTAGAGGAGGTAGCTCCTATAATTCACCCCTCCACTTT
CDR3: CASRGGSSYNSPLHF
D: .
size: once
V: TRBV19
J: TRBJ1-6

DNA: TGTGCCTGGAGCACCGGGACAGGGGGTCAGCCCCAGCATTTT
CDR3: CAWSTGTGGQPQHF
D: TRBD1
size: few
V: TRBV30
J: TRBJ1-5

DNA: TGTGCCAGCAGCTTCACTCCGGGTCTAGCGGGGGATGAGCAGTTCTTC
CDR3: CASSFTPGLAGDEQFF
D: TRBD2
size: .
V: TRBV5-4
J: TRBJ2-1

DNA: TGTGCCAGTAGTTGGACGGACTATGGCTACACCTTC
CDR3: CASSWTDYGYTF
D: .
size: .
V: TRBV19
J: TRBJ1-2

DNA: TGCGCCAGCAGCCCTTTTGGCGGGGGGGACTACAATGAGCAGTTCTTC
CDR3: CASSPFGGGDYNEQFF
D: TRBD2
size: .
V: TRBV5-1
J: TRBJ2-1

DNA: TGTGCCAGCATGGGGCTTAACGGGGGGACAGATACGCAGTATTTT
CDR3: CASMGLNGGTDTQYF
D: TRBD2
size: few
V: TRBV7-9
J: TRBJ2-3

DNA: TGTGCCAGCTCACCAGGGGCCACCGGGACAGGGGATTATGGCTACACCTTC
CDR3: CASSPGATGTGDYGYTF
D: TRBD1
size: once
V: TRBV18
J: TRBJ1-2

DNA: TGTGCCAGCAGTCGGGAGGGCCAGGGGAATGAGCAGTTCTTC
CDR3: CASSREGQGNEQFF
D: TRBD2
size: .
V: TRBV5-4
J: TRBJ2-1

DNA: TGTGCCACCAGCTACGAGTCCCCCTTTGTTACAGGGGGGGAGACCCAGTACTTC
CDR3: CATSYESPFVTGGETQYF
D: TRBD1
size: .
V: TRBV15
J: TRBJ2-5

DNA: TGTGCCAGCTCACCATTCAGGGGGGAAAAACTGTTTTTT
CDR3: CASSPFRGEKLFF
D: TRBD1
size: .
V: TRBV18
J: TRBJ1-4

DNA: TGTGCCAGCAGCCAAGGGACAGCAAATAATTCACCCCTCCACTTT
CDR3: CASSQGTANNSPLHF
D: .
size: .
V: TRBV3-1/TRBV3-2
J: TRBJ1-6

DNA: TGTGCCAGCAGCCGCTGGACAGGGGGTCCCGGGGAGCTGTTTTTT
CDR3: CASSRWTGGPGELFF
D: TRBD1
size: .
V: TRBV27
J: TRBJ2-2

DNA: TGCGCCAGCAGCTTGGCCGCGGGTTCAGGTGAAAAACTGTTTTTT
CDR3: CASSLAAGSGEKLFF
D: .
size: once
V: TRBV5-1
J: TRBJ1-4

DNA: TGTGCCAGCAGCGTAGCTCTGGGTTTAAGTGAGCAGTTCTTC
CDR3: CASSVALGLSEQFF
D: .
size: .
V: TRBV9
J: TRBJ2-1

DNA: TGTGCCAGCAGCTTGGTTCGGGACCTCGGTGGCTACACCTTC
CDR3: CASSLVRDLGGYTF
D: .
size: .
V: TRBV5-6
J: TRBJ1-2

DNA: TGTGCCAGCAGCCGCTCGGGCAAGAACTATGGCTACACCTTC
CDR3: CASSRSGKNYGYTF
D: .
size: .
V: TRBV19
J: TRBJ1-2

DNA: TGCGCCAGCAGCCAAGATCTAGCGGGTTCTCTCTCCTACGAGCAGTACTTC
CDR3: CASSQDLAGSLSYEQYF
D: TRBD2
size: .
V: TRBV4-3
J: TRBJ2-7

DNA: TGTGCCAGCAGCAAAATGGGACTAGCGGGGCAGTTCTTC
CDR3: CASSKMGLAGQFF
D: .
size: .
V: TRBV21-1
J: TRBJ2-1

DNA: TGCGCCAGCACTCTCGACAGGGTGGGGAGCATGAACACTGAAGCTTTCTTT
CDR3: CASTLDRVGSMNTEAFF
D: TRBD1
size: .
V: TRBV5-1
J: TRBJ1-1

DNA: TGCGCCAGCAGCACGGGGTGGGGGCCCACCCCCACCGAGGGGTACTTC
CDR3: CASSTGWGPTPTEGYF
D: .
size: .
V: TRBV5-1
J: TRBJ2-7

DNA: TGTGCCACCTCCGGGACAGGGGGCCGTAACCGTTACAATGAGCAGTTCTTC
CDR3: CATSGTGGRNRYNEQFF
D: TRBD1
size: .
V: TRBV24-1
J: TRBJ2-1

DNA: TGTGCCAGCAGCTTAGTGGGGACGGCCACTGAAGCTTTCTTT
CDR3: CASSLVGTATEAFF
D: .
size: once
V: TRBV11-2
J: TRBJ1-1

DNA: TGTGCCAGCAGCCCCCGGGCCTACTACGAGCAGTACTTC
CDR3: CASSPRAYYEQYF
D: .
size: .
V: TRBV27
J: TRBJ2-7

DNA: TGTGCTAGTGGCTCCCCGAGCGGTCGGGGGACGACCGGGGAGCTGTTTTTT
CDR3: CASGSPSGRGTTGELFF
D: .
size: .
V: TRBV12-5
J: TRBJ2-2

DNA: TGTGCCAGCAGTGGGGATACGCAGTATTTT
CDR3: CASSGDTQYF
D: .
size: .
V: TRBV2
J: TRBJ2-3

DNA: TGTGCCAGCAGCTTGAGGGCTAGCGCAGGCCCCGATACGCAGTATTTT
CDR3: CASSLRASAGPDTQYF
D: .
size: .
V: TRBV5-6
J: TRBJ2-3

DNA: TGCGCCAGCAGTGACCACTCCTATAATTCACCCCTCCACTTT
CDR3: CASSDHSYNSPLHF
D: .
size: .
V: TRBV10-2
J: TRBJ1-6

DNA: TGCGCCAGCAGCCAATCGACTAGCGGGGGGGCCGAGACGCAGTATTTT
CDR3: CASSQSTSGGAETQYF
D: TRBD2
size: .
V: TRBV4-1
J: TRBJ2-3

DNA: TGTGCCAGCAGCTTAAAAGCGGGAAGCTCCTACGAGCAGTACTTC
CDR3: CASSLKAGSSYEQYF
D: TRBD2
size: once
V: TRBV7-2
J: TRBJ2-7

DNA: TGTGCCAGTAGGCCGGGACAGTCCTACGAGCAGTACTTC
CDR3: CASRPGQSYEQYF
D: TRBD1
size: .
V: TRBV19
J: TRBJ2-7

DNA: TGTGCCAGCTCAGGACAGAGCAATCAGCCCCAGCATTTT
CDR3: CASSGQSNQPQHF
D: .
size: .
V: TRBV2
J: TRBJ1-5

DNA: TGTGCCAGCAGCGCAGGGGGGACTGAAGCTTTCTTT
CDR3: CASSAGGTEAFF
D: TRBD1
size: .
V: TRBV9
J: TRBJ1-1

DNA: TGTGCCAGCAGCTTAGCGCTACGTGACAGGGCCTACGAGCAGTACTTC
CDR3: CASSLALRDRAYEQYF
D: TRBD1
size: .
V: TRBV7-8
J: TRBJ2-7

DNA: TGTGCCAGCAGCTATACCGGGAATTCACCCCTCCACTTT
CDR3: CASSYTGNSPLHF
D: .
size: .
V: TRBV7-2
J: TRBJ1-6

DNA: TGTGCCAGCAGCTTAGCCGGGACTAGCGGGAGAGCGACAGATACGCAGTATTTT
CDR3: CASSLAGTSGRATDTQYF
D: TRBD2
size: .
V: TRBV7-9
J: TRBJ2-3

DNA: TGTGCCAGCAGCTTACCGGACAGGGGGCCTAACTATGGCTACACCTTC
CDR3: CASSLPDRGPNYGYTF
D: TRBD1
size: .
V: TRBV7-9
J: TRBJ1-2

DNA: TGTGCCAGCAGTTCATCCATACAGGACCCAGAACCCTACGAGCAGTACTTC
CDR3: CASSSSIQDPEPYEQYF
D: .
size: .
V: TRBV27
J: TRBJ2-7